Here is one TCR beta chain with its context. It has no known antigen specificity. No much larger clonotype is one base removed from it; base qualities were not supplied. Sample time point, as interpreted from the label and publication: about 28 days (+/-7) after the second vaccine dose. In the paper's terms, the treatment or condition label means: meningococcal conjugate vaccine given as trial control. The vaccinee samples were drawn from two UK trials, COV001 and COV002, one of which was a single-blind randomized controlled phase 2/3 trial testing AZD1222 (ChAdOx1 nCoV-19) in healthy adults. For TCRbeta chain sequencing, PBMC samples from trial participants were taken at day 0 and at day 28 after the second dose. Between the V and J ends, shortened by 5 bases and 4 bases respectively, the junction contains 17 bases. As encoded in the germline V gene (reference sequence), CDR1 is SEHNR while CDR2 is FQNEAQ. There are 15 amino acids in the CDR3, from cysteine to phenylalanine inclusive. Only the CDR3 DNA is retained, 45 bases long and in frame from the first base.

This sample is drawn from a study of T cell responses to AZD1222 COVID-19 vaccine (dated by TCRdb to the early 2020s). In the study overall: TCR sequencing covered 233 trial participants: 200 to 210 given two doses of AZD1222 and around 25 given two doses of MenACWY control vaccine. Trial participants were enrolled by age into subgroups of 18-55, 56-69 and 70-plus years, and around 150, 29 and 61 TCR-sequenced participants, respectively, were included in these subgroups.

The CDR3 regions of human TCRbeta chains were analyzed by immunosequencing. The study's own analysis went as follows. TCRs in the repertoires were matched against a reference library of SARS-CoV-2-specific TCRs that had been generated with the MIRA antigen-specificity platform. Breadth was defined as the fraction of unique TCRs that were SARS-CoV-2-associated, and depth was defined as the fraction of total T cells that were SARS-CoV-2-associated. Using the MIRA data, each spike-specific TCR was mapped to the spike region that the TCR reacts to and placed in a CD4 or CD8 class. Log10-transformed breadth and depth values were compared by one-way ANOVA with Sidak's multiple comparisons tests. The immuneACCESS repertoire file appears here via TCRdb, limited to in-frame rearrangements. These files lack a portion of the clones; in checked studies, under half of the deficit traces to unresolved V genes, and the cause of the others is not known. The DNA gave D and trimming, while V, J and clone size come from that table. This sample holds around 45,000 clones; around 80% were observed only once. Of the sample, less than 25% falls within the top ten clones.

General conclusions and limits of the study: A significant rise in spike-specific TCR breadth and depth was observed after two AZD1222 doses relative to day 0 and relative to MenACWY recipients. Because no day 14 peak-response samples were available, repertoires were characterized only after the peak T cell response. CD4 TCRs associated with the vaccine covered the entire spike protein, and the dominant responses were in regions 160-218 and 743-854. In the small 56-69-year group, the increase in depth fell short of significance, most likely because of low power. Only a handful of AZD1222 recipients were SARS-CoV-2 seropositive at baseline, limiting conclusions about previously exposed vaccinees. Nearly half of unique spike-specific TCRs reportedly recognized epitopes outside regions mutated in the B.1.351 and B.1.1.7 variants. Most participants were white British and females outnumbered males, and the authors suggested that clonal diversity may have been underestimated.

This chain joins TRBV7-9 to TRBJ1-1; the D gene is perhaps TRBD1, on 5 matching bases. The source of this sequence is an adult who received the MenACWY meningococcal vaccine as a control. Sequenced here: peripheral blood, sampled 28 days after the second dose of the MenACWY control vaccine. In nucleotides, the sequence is TGTGCCAGCAGCCCAGGGTCAGGGAGGGGCACTGAAGCTTTCTTT. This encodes CASSPGSGRGTEAFF.